Listed below are T cell receptor beta chains from one sample, sequenced in a study of human T cells and chemical hapten exposure. TCRdb reprocessed the RACE reads via MiXCR and lists one record per CDR3 protein. This table has about 51,000 distinct CDR3 sequences, about 9.2% appearing once. The sample consisted of whole blood, taken in connection with sensitization to the hapten diphenylcyclopropenone (DPC). The receptor source for this set is a woman in her thirties or forties with alopecia areata. Some clones in this sample may be carry-over from other donors' samples. The CDR3 runs from the conserved cysteine through the conserved F or W. A D gene is named only where the DNA matches it firmly. Clone size is given for some rows only: seen once, a few or many times, or a class if the clone is expanded.

cdr3_aa cdr3_nt d_call clone_size j_call v_call
CSVDNLAGGYEQFF TGCAGCGTTGATAATTTAGCGGGGGGCTATGAGCAGTTCTTC TRBD2 many TRBJ2-1 TRBV29-1
CSVEGTDANTGELFF TGCAGCGTTGAAGGGACGGACGCGAACACCGGGGAGCTGTTTTTT NA many TRBJ2-2 TRBV29-1
CASSLKGGGNNNEQFF TGTGCCAGCAGCTTAAAGGGCGGGGGAAACAACAATGAGCAGTTCTTC TRBD2 NA TRBJ2-1 TRBV7-9
CSARAGDRGPYEQYF TGCAGTGCTAGAGCGGGGGACAGGGGGCCCTACGAGCAGTACTTC TRBD1 many TRBJ2-7 TRBV20-1
CASSQTLAGVRETQYF TGTGCCAGCAGCCAAACCCTAGCGGGGGTCCGAGAGACCCAGTACTTC TRBD2 many TRBJ2-5 TRBV3-1
CASTWDGGPEDTQYF TGTGCCAGCACCTGGGACGGCGGCCCAGAAGATACGCAGTATTTT NA NA TRBJ2-3 TRBV6-1
CASSWGETQYF TGTGCCAGCAGCTGGGGCGAGACCCAGTACTTC NA many TRBJ2-5 TRBV5-5
CSALPVIAGGLHYNEQFF TGCAGTGCTCTCCCGGTGATAGCGGGGGGGCTTCACTACAATGAGCAGTTCTTC TRBD2 many TRBJ2-1 TRBV20-1
CSLIAGTNNEQFF TGCAGTCTTATAGCGGGGACCAACAATGAGCAGTTCTTC TRBD2 NA TRBJ2-1 TRBV29-1
CSVEDQLALTDTQYF TGCAGCGTTGAAGATCAGCTAGCACTCACAGATACGCAGTATTTT NA many TRBJ2-3 TRBV29-1
CASSYWTGRQTQYF TGTGCCAGCAGCTACTGGACAGGGAGACAGACCCAGTACTTC TRBD1 few TRBJ2-5 TRBV7-8
CAWTRGGDTQYF TGTGCCTGGACGCGGGGGGGAGATACGCAGTATTTT TRBD2 many TRBJ2-3 TRBV30
CATSRARGVVTQHF TGTGCCACCAGCAGAGCGAGGGGAGTCGTGACCCAGCACTTC NA NA TRBJ2-5 TRBV15
CASGRGEETYNSPLHF TGTGCCAGCGGGAGGGGAGAGGAAACCTATAATTCACCCCTCCACTTT NA few TRBJ1-6 TRBV6-5
CASSGTSLETQYF TGTGCCAGTAGTGGGACTAGTTTGGAGACCCAGTACTTC TRBD2 few TRBJ2-5 TRBV19
CASSLDSLNLAYGYTF TGCGCCAGCAGCCTAGACAGCCTTAACCTCGCCTATGGCTACACCTTC NA many TRBJ1-2 TRBV4-1
CASSIAWAKDTQYF TGTGCCAGCAGCATAGCTTGGGCTAAAGATACGCAGTATTTT NA NA TRBJ2-3 TRBV9
CATSGGTGASEKLFF TGTGCCACCAGCGGAGGGACAGGGGCGAGCGAAAAACTGTTTTTT TRBD1 many TRBJ1-4 TRBV15
CSVDRGAEAFF TGCAGCGTTGACAGGGGGGCTGAAGCTTTCTTT TRBD1 many TRBJ1-1 TRBV29-1
CASRRSGGALTDTQYF TGTGCCAGCAGGCGGAGCGGGGGGGCCCTCACAGATACGCAGTATTTT TRBD2 few TRBJ2-3 TRBV11-2
CSVRQGADTQYF TGCAGCGTTAGACAGGGCGCAGATACGCAGTATTTT TRBD1 many TRBJ2-3 TRBV29-1
CASSVPPSVDTQYF TGTGCCAGCAGTGTCCCGCCATCGGTGGATACGCAGTATTTT NA many TRBJ2-3 TRBV6-6
CASSYSSQPQHF TGTGCCAGCAGTTACTCGAGCCAGCCCCAGCATTTT NA NA TRBJ1-5 TRBV6-2/TRBV6-3
CASGIHSGGAYEQYF TGTGCCAGCGGAATTCATAGCGGGGGGGCCTACGAGCAGTACTTC TRBD2 many TRBJ2-7 TRBV28
CARSLPTAASYEQYF TGTGCCAGAAGCTTACCGACAGCGGCCTCCTACGAGCAGTACTTC NA NA TRBJ2-7 TRBV5-3
CASSSPDKAIGNEQFF TGTGCCAGCAGCTCACCGGACAAAGCCATTGGGAATGAGCAGTTCTTC NA NA TRBJ2-1 TRBV7-9
CASSQDRLAGAGANVLTF TGCGCCAGCAGCCAAGATCGACTAGCGGGGGCCGGGGCCAACGTCCTGACTTTC TRBD2 many TRBJ2-6 TRBV4-3
CASSGWTGNQPQHF TGTGCCAGTAGTGGATGGACGGGCAATCAGCCCCAGCATTTT NA many TRBJ1-5 TRBV19
CASSRVTGATNEKLFF TGCGCCAGCAGCCGAGTTACAGGTGCAACTAATGAAAAACTGTTTTTT NA few TRBJ1-4 TRBV4-1
CATSRVKDIQYF TGTGCCACCAGCAGAGTCAAGGACATTCAGTACTTC NA NA TRBJ2-4 TRBV15
CASSYQGLPFF TGTGCCAGCAGTTACCAGGGTTTGCCGTTCTTC NA many TRBJ2-1 TRBV6-5